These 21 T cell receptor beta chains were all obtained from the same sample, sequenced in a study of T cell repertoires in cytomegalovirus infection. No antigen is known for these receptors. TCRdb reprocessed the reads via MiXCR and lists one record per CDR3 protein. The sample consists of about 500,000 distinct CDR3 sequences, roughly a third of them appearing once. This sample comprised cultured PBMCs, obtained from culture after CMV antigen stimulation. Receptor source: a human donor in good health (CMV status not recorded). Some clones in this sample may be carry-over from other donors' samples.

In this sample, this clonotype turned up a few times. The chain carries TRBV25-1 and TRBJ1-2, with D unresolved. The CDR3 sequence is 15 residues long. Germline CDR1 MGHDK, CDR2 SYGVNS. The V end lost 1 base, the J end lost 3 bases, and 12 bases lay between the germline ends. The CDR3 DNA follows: TGTGCCAGCAGTGAATGGGGTAGAGAACACTATGGCTACACCTTC. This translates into CASSEWGREHYGYTF.

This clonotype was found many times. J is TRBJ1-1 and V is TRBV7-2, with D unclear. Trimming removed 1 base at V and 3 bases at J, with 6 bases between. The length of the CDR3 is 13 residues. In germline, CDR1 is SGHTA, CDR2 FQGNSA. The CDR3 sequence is CASSLVRDTEAFF. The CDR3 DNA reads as TGTGCCAGCAGCTTAGTCAGAGACACTGAAGCTTTCTTT.

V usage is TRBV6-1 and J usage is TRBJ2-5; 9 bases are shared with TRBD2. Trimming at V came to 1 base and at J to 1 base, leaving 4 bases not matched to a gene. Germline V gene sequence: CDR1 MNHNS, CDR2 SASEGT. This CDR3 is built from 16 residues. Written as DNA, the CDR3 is TGTGCCAGCAGTGAAGGGCTAGCGGGACCCCAAGAGACCCAGTACTTC. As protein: CASSEGLAGPQETQYF.

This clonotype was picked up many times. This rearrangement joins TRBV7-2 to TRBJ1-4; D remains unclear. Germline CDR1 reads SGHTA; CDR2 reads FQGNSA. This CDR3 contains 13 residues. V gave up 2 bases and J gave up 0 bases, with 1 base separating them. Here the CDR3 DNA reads TGTGCCAGCAGCTTACCAACTAATGAAAAACTGTTTTTT. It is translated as CASSLPTNEKLFF.

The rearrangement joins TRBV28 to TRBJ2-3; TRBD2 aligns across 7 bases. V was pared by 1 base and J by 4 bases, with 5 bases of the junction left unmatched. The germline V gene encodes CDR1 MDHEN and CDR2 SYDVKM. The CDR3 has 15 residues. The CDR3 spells CASSLYPGGSDTQYF. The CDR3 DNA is TGTGCCAGCAGTTTATATCCGGGAGGTTCAGATACGCAGTATTTT.

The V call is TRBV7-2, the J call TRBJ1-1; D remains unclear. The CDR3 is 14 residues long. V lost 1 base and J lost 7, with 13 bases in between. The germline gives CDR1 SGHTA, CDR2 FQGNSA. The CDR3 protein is CASSLVGQFGEAFF. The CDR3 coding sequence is TGTGCCAGCAGCTTAGTAGGCCAGTTTGGTGAAGCTTTCTTT.

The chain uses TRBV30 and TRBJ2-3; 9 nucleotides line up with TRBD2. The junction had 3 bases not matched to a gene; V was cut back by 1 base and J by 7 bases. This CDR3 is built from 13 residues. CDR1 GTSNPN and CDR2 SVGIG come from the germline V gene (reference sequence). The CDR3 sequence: CAWSGAGGNTQYF. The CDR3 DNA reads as TGTGCCTGGAGTGGAGCGGGAGGAAATACGCAGTATTTT.

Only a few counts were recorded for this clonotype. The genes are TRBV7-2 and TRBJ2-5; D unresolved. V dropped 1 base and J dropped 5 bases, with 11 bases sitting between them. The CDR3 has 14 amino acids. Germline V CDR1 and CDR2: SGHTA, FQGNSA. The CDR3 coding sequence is TGTGCCAGCAGCTTAGGTTGGGGATCGGAGACCCAGTACTTC. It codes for CASSLGWGSETQYF.

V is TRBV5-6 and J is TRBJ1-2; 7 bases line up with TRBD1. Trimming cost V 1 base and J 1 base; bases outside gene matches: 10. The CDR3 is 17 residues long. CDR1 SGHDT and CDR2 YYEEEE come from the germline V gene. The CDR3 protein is CASSLPGPGQNNYGYTF. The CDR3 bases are TGTGCCAGCAGCTTGCCGGGTCCGGGACAGAATAACTATGGCTACACCTTC.

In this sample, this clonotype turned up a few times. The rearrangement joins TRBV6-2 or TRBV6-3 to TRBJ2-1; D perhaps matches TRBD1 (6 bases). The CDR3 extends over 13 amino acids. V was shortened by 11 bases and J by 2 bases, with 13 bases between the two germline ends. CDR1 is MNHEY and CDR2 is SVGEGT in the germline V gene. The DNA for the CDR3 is TGTGCCTCCCGACAGGAGGCCTACAATGAGCAGTTCTTC. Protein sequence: CASRQEAYNEQFF.

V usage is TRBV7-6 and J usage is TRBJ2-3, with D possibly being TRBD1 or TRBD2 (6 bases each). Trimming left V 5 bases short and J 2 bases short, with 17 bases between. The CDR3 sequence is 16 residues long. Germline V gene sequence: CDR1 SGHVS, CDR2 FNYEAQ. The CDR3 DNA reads TGTGCCAGCAGCCAACAGGGAGGACGGATCACAGATACGCAGTATTTT. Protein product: CASSQQGGRITDTQYF. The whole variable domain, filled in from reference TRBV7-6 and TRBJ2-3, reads GAGVSQSPRYKVTKRGQDVALRCDPISGHVSLYWYRQALGQGPEFLTYFNYEAQQDKSGLPNDRFSAERPEGSISTLTIQRTEQRDSAMYRCASSQQGGRITDTQYFGPGTRLTVL.

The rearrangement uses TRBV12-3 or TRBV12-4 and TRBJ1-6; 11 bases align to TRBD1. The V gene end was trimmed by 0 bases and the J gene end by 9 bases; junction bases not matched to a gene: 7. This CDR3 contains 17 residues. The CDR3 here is CASSLALGGTGGSPLHF. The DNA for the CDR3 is TGTGCCAGCAGTTTAGCGCTAGGGGGGACAGGGGGTTCACCCCTCCACTTT.

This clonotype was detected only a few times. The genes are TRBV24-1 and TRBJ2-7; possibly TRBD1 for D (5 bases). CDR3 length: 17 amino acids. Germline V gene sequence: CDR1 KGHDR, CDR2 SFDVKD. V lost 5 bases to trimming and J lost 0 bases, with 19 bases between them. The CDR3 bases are TGTGCCACCAGTGTAGGGGCATTCGGGCGGAGCTCCTACGAGCAGTACGTC. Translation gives CATSVGAFGRSSYEQYV.

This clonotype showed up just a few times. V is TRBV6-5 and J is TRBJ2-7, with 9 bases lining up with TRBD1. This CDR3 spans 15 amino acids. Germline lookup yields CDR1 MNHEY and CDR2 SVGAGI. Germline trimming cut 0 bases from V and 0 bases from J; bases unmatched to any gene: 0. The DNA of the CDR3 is TGTGCCAGCAGTTACTCGGGACAGGGCTCCTACGAGCAGTACTTC. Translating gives CASSYSGQGSYEQYF.

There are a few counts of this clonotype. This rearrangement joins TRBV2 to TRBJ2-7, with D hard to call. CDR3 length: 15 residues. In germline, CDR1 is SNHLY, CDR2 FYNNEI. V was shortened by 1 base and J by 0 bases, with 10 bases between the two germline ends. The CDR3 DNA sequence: TGTGCCAGCAGTGAAGTTCAGGCGTCCTCCTACGAGCAGTACTTC. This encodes CASSEVQASSYEQYF. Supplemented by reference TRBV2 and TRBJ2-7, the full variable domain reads EPEVTQTPSHQVTQMGQEVILRCVPISNHLYFYWYRQILGQKVEFLVSFYNNEISEKSEIFDDQFSVERPDGSNFTLKIRSTKLEDSAMYFCASSEVQASSYEQYFGPGTRLTVT.

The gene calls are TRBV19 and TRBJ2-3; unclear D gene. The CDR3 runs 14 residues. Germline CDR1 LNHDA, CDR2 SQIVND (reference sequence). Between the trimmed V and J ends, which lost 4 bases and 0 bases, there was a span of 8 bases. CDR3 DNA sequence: TGTGCCAGTAGTAAAGGTATTAGCACAGATACGCAGTATTTT. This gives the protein CASSKGISTDTQYF.

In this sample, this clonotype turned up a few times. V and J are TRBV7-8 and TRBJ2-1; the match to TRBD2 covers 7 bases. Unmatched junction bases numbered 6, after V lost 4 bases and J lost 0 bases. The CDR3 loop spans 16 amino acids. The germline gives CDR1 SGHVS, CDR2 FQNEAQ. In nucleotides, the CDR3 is TGTGCCAGCAGCTCCCAGCGGGGAGGCTCCTACAATGAGCAGTTCTTC. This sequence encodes CASSSQRGGSYNEQFF.

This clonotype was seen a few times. The CDR3 protein is CASSAGTSSTDTQYF. CDR3 DNA: TGTGCCAGCAGCGCCGGGACCTCTAGCACAGATACGCAGTATTTT. The chain links TRBV11-3 to TRBJ2-3, with D perhaps being TRBD1 or TRBD2 (5 bases each). V was clipped by 5 bases and J by 0 bases, with 12 bases between them. Germline-derived CDR1 and CDR2 are SGHNT and YENEEA. The CDR3 is 15 residues long.

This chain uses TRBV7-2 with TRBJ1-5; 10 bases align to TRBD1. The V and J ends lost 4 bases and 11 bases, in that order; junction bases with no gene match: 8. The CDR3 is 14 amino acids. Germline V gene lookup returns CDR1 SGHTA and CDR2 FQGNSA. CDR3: CASSYGTGVWAQHF. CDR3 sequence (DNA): TGTGCCAGCAGCTACGGGACAGGGGTTTGGGCCCAGCATTTT.

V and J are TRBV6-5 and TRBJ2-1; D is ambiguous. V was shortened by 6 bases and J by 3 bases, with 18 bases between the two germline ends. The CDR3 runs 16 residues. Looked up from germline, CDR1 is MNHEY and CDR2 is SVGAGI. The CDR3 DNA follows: TGTGCCAGCAGGATACTAACACGGATAGGCTACAATGAGCAGTTCTTC. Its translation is CASRILTRIGYNEQFF.

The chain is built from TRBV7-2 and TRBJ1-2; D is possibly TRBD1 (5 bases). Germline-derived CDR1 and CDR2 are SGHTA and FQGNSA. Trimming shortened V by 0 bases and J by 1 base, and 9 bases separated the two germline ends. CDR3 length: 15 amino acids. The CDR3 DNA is TGTGCCAGCAGCTTAGCCAGGGTTTTTAACTATGGCTACACCTTC. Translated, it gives CASSLARVFNYGYTF.